The clone carrying this TCR beta chain was observed many times. Antigen: not known. The authors built TCR beta libraries using iRepertoire HTBI primers and Arm-PCR of CDR3 regions. TCRdb analysed the multiplex PCR reads with MiXCR anew, one entry per CDR3 protein. The sample lists about 420,000 distinct CDR3 sequences, around 24% occurring once. The data are from a study of regulatory T cells in long-lasting Graves disease. As for time point: persistent/refractory GD, antithyroid drugs over 5 years with positive TRAb. RNA extracted from PBMCs served as the sequencing template. The study, taken as a whole, reports: Persistent patients shared more public clonotypes (about 2,700) than newly diagnosed patients (approximately 960). The TCR repertoire of persistent Graves' patients was less diverse than that of newly diagnosed ones. It was peripheral blood alone, not thyroid tissue, that was studied. Limited samples may have lowered accuracy.

CDR1 is SGDLS, CDR2 YYNGEE, per germline. There are 15 residues in the CDR3. Trimming pared 3 bases from V and 1 base from J, leaving 13 bases between. The chain carries TRBV9 and TRBJ1-2; the D gene is possibly TRBD1 (5 bases). This clonotype was obtained from a female donor with Graves disease. The sequences come from peripheral blood mononuclear cells (PBMCs), collected when the disease was refractory, from a patient treated with antithyroid drugs. CDR3 amino acids: CASSALGDGNYGYTF. CDR3 nucleotides: TGTGCCAGCAGCGCCCTAGGGGACGGTAACTATGGCTACACCTTC.